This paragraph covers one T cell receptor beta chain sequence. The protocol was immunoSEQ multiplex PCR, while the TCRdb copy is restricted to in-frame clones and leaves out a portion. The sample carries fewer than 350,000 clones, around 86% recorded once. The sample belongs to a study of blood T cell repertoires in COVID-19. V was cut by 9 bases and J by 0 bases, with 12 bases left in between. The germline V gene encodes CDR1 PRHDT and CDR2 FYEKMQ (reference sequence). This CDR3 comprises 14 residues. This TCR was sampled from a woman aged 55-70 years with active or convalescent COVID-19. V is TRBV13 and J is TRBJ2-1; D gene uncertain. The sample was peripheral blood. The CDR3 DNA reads TGTGCCAGTCGTTCGAGTAGCTCCTACAATGAGCAGTTCTTC. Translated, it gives CASRSSSSYNEQFF.